These 27 T cell receptor beta chains came from one sample sequenced in a study of neurological immune-mediated disorders (dated by TCRdb to the late 2010s). Library construction relied on 5' RACE. The data were produced on an Illumina HiSeq 2500. TCRdb reprocessed the public reads (quality trimming at Q25 with fastp, clone calling with MiXCR) and kept in-frame beta chains. Duplicate CDR3 protein sequences are folded into a single record with the most common DNA and genes. The sample records fewer than 90,000 distinct CDR3 sequences, 10% of which are singletons. The ten top clones hold 8.5% to 10% of the sample. In light of the paper, this sample's time point label describes: longitudinal time-point 1 (baseline). Input material: PBMCs. The receptors stem from a man aged 25-40 years in good health.

In this sample, this clonotype turned up many times. The rearrangement uses TRBV9 and TRBJ2-1; 7 bases are shared with TRBD2. The CDR3 length is 15 residues. The germline V gene encodes CDR1 SGDLS and CDR2 YYNGEE. V was clipped by 4 bases and J by 7 bases; unmatched bases: 11. CDR3 bases: TGTGCCAGCAGCCCCCTAGGCGGGAGCGGGAATGAGCAGTTCTTC. It is translated as CASSPLGGSGNEQFF.

This clonotype was detected many times. The chain is built from TRBV5-5 and TRBJ2-3; no definite D call. V lost 1 base, J lost 5 bases, and 8 bases lay in between. Per the germline V gene, CDR1 is SGHKS and CDR2 is YYEKEE (reference sequence). The CDR3 runs to 13 residues. The CDR3 bases are TGTGCCAGCAGCTTGTTTGTCGGAGATACGCAGTATTTT. It encodes CASSLFVGDTQYF.

This clonotype occurred many times. The V gene is TRBV5-1, the J gene TRBJ2-2, with TRBD1 as a possible D gene (6 bases). The CDR3 runs 14 residues. The V gene's germline CDR1 is SGHRS and CDR2 YFSETQ. The V and J ends lost 5 bases and 4 bases respectively, with 12 bases between them. CDR3 coding DNA: TGCGCCAGCAGACGGACAGCTCTCACCGGGGAGCTGTTTTTT. Translated, it gives CASRRTALTGELFF.

This clonotype has ten or more counts. The CDR3 reads CSVPGGGYEQYF. In DNA form, the CDR3 reads TGCAGCGTACCAGGGGGCGGCTACGAGCAGTACTTC. The genes are TRBV29-1 and TRBJ2-7; TRBD1 agrees at 8 bases. J was trimmed by 3 bases and V by 6 bases; bases with no gene match: 4. The CDR3 length is 12 residues. The germline gives CDR1 SQVTM, CDR2 ANQGSEA.

This clonotype was seen repeatedly, ten times or more. The chain recombines TRBV12-3 or TRBV12-4 with TRBJ1-1; the D is unclear. The CDR3 consists of 13 residues. Trimming took 3 bases from V and 2 from J, leaving 7 bases between them. The CDR3 region has the DNA TGTGCCAGCAGTTTGGTGGAAAACACTGAAGCTTTCTTT. Translating gives CASSLVENTEAFF.

The sample holds many counts of this clonotype. The rearrangement links TRBV7-2 to TRBJ1-1; D is ambiguous. This CDR3 has 14 amino acids. CDR1 and CDR2 (germline): SGHTA, FQGNSA. The V gene lost 2 bases and the J gene lost 11 bases, with 18 bases spanning the gap. The DNA of the CDR3 is TGTGCCAGCAGCTTACTAATATCGAACAGATGGGCTTTCTTT. It codes for CASSLLISNRWAFF.

This clonotype was counted at least ten times. The chain has TRBV28 and TRBJ2-2; TRBD1 matches at 8 bases. Unmatched junction bases numbered 7, after V lost 6 bases and J lost 7 bases. Germline loops: CDR1 MDHEN, CDR2 SYDVKM. The CDR3 runs to 14 residues. The CDR3 is CASRPTGGNGELFF. The DNA of the CDR3 is TGTGCCAGCAGACCTACAGGGGGGAACGGGGAGCTGTTTTTT.

This clonotype was observed at least ten times. This CDR3 is CASSLVGPSSYEQYF. CDR3 nucleotides: TGTGCCAGCAGCTTAGTGGGTCCTAGCTCCTACGAGCAGTACTTC. The V call is TRBV7-2, the J call TRBJ2-7, with no clear D. Trimming left V 1 base short and J 0 bases short, with 10 bases between. The CDR3 contains 15 residues. Germline V gives CDR1 SGHTA, CDR2 FQGNSA.

This clonotype was observed a handful of times. The chain links TRBV6-6 to TRBJ1-1; perhaps TRBD1 as D (5 bases). Trimming removed 6 bases at V and 1 base at J, with 12 bases between. Germline CDR1 reads MNHNY; CDR2 reads SVGAGI (reference sequence). The CDR3 covers 14 residues. The CDR3 here is CASSYRSTNTEAFF. CDR3 DNA: TGTGCCAGCAGCTACAGGAGTACGAACACTGAAGCTTTCTTT.

Ten or more counts support this clonotype. The chain joins TRBV14 to TRBJ2-2; D remains ambiguous. V was cut by 4 bases and J by 2 bases, with 5 bases left in between. CDR1 SGHDN and CDR2 FVKESK come from the germline V gene. The CDR3 contains 13 residues. Here the CDR3 reads CASSPRNTGELFF. DNA of the CDR3: TGTGCCAGCAGCCCTCGAAACACCGGGGAGCTGTTTTTT.

This clonotype was counted at least ten times. This chain connects TRBV29-1 to TRBJ2-1, with 10 bases aligning to TRBD1. The germline CDR1 and CDR2 sequences are SQVTM and ANQGSEA. The trim removed 4 bases at V and 6 bases at J, leaving 12 bases unmatched. The CDR3 extends over 16 amino acids. The CDR3 DNA reads TGCAGCGTTGTGGGACAGGGGAGGGTACAGGGCAATGAGCAGTTCTTC. Translating gives CSVVGQGRVQGNEQFF.

This clonotype was counted ten times or more. The chain uses TRBV20-1 and TRBJ2-1, with 7 bases identical to TRBD2. V dropped 3 bases and J dropped 0; count of bases not matched to a gene: 2. The CDR3 runs 14 residues. Germline V gene sequence: CDR1 DFQATT, CDR2 SNEGSKA (reference sequence). CDR3 in amino acids: CSASLADSYNEQFF. The CDR3, as DNA: TGCAGTGCTAGTCTAGCGGACTCCTACAATGAGCAGTTCTTC.

The V and J genes are TRBV28 and TRBJ2-7, with a tentative D call TRBD2 (6 bases). Germline-derived CDR1 and CDR2 are MDHEN and SYDVKM. V was shortened by 6 bases and J by 2 bases, with 11 bases between the two germline ends. This CDR3 has 13 residues. The CDR3 here is CASRPGLTYEQYF. The CDR3 DNA reads as TGTGCCAGCAGGCCGGGACTCACCTACGAGCAGTACTTC.

In its sample, this clonotype was seen many times. V gene TRBV5-1 combines with J gene TRBJ2-3, with a possible D match to TRBD2 (5 bases). In germline, CDR1 is SGHRS, CDR2 YFSETQ. V lost 0 bases, J lost 2 bases, and 10 bases lay in between. This CDR3 comprises 15 residues. The CDR3: CASSLGSGHTDTQYF. The CDR3 DNA reads as TGCGCCAGCAGCTTGGGCAGCGGCCACACAGATACGCAGTATTTT.

By sample fraction, this clonotype is medium-sized. The chain combines TRBV5-1 with TRBJ2-2, with TRBD1 matching over 10 bases. V dropped 3 bases and J dropped 0; count of bases not matched to a gene: 2. Germline CDR1 and CDR2: SGHRS and YFSETQ. This CDR3 has 16 amino acids. The CDR3 DNA follows: TGCGCCAGCAGCTGGACAGGGGGAACGAACACCGGGGAGCTGTTTTTT. Translating it yields CASSWTGGTNTGELFF. The full variable domain, with the rest looked up from reference TRBV5-1 and TRBJ2-2, is KAGVTQTPRYLIKTRGQQVTLSCSPISGHRSVSWYQQTPGQGLQFLFEYFSETQRNKGNFPGRFSGRQFSNSRSEMNVSTLELGDSALYLCASSWTGGTNTGELFFGEGSRLTVL.

Ten or more counts support this clonotype. The chain employs TRBV5-1 and TRBJ2-5, with 7 bases that match TRBD2. Trimming at V came to 4 bases and at J to 4 bases, leaving 4 bases not matched to a gene. The CDR3 extends over 13 amino acids. The germline V gene has CDR1 SGHRS and CDR2 YFSETQ. CDR3 residues: CASSIGGVETQYF. CDR3 nucleotides: TGCGCCAGCAGCATTGGGGGGGTAGAGACCCAGTACTTC.

The V and J genes are TRBV15 and TRBJ1-1; no reliable D call. Trimming left V 0 bases short and J 2 bases short, with 13 bases between. This CDR3 region has 16 residues. Per germline, CDR1 LNHNV and CDR2 YYDKDF (reference sequence). Written as DNA, the CDR3 is TGTGCCACCAGCAGAGACCCATGGCAGGTAAACACTGAAGCTTTCTTT. Amino acid sequence: CATSRDPWQVNTEAFF.

This clonotype was seen more than once but under ten times. This chain joins TRBV7-3 and TRBJ1-1; the D gene is possibly TRBD1 (5 bases). Trimming stripped 3 bases from V and 2 bases from J, with 7 bases between. Per the germline V gene, CDR1 is SGHTA and CDR2 is FQGTGA. This CDR3 spans 13 amino acids. CDR3 loop: CASSLDKNTEAFF. The CDR3 DNA is TGTGCCAGCAGCTTGGACAAAAACACTGAAGCTTTCTTT.

This clonotype was recorded many times. The V gene is TRBV7-2, the J gene TRBJ1-2; possible D gene TRBD1, 5 bases. This CDR3 has 13 residues. Germline values: CDR1 SGHTA, CDR2 FQGNSA. V was shortened by 5 bases and J by 4 bases, with 11 bases between the two germline ends. CDR3 sequence (DNA): TGTGCCAGCAGCCCAACAGGAACCTATGGCTACACCTTC. This codes for CASSPTGTYGYTF.

This clonotype was counted once. A much larger clone sits a single nucleotide away, making a read error possible. The rearrangement joins TRBV20-1 to TRBJ1-5, with 8 bases identical to TRBD1. The CDR3 runs 16 residues. Germline CDR1 DFQATT, CDR2 SNEGSKA (reference sequence). CDR3 coding DNA: TGCAGTTCTAGAGACTCGGGGCAGGGGGCGGTTCAGCCCCAGCATTTT. It specifies CSSRDSGQGAVQPQHF.

This clonotype was picked up many times. This chain uses TRBV5-5 with TRBJ2-7; 7 bases agree with TRBD2. The germline V gene has CDR1 SGHKS and CDR2 YYEKEE (reference sequence). J was trimmed by 7 bases and V by 4 bases; bases with no gene match: 11. The CDR3 consists of 14 residues. CDR3 coding DNA: TGTGCCAGCAGCGGAGCGGGACGGTCCTTTGAGCAGTACTTC. This sequence encodes CASSGAGRSFEQYF.

This clonotype was seen a handful of times. V and J are TRBV6-5 and TRBJ2-5; 11 bases map to TRBD2. The length of the CDR3 is 15 residues. Germline loops: CDR1 MNHEY, CDR2 SVGAGI. V trimming: 6 bases; J trimming: 2 bases; junction bases outside the gene matches: 5. The DNA for the CDR3 is TGTGCCAGCAGACCGGGACTAGCGGCTCAAGAGACCCAGTACTTC. Its protein is CASRPGLAAQETQYF.

This clonotype was recorded at least ten times. The chain recombines TRBV29-1 with TRBJ2-7; 8 bases map to TRBD2. Per germline, CDR1 SQVTM and CDR2 ANQGSEA. V shed 5 bases and J 0 bases; nucleotides not matched to a gene: 3. This CDR3 has 13 residues. Here the CDR3 DNA reads TGCAGCGTTTATAGCGGGAACTCCTACGAGCAGTACTTC. This gives the protein CSVYSGNSYEQYF.

This clonotype was seen many times. This chain connects TRBV3-1 to TRBJ2-2; D remains ambiguous. V was clipped by 2 bases and J by 3 bases, with 4 bases between them. The CDR3 has 13 residues. Germline lookup yields CDR1 LGHDT and CDR2 YNNKEL (reference sequence). CDR3 amino acids: CASSQLDTGELFF. CDR3 DNA sequence: TGTGCCAGCAGCCAACTAGACACCGGGGAGCTGTTTTTT.

To note about this clonotype: It may be a read error: a sequence one base away is much more abundant. The chain is built from TRBV24-1 and TRBJ2-5; D unresolved. The ends were cut back, 3 bases at V and 2 bases at J, with 9 bases in the middle. The CDR3 is made up of 14 amino acids. Germline V CDR1 and CDR2: KGHDR, SFDVKD. CDR3 DNA sequence: TGTGCCACCAGTGATCCACAGTGTCAAGAGACCCAGTACTTC. Translation gives CATSDPQCQETQYF.

This clonotype was counted many times. This chain uses TRBV5-1 with TRBJ1-5; TRBD1 is a possible D gene (5 bases). Germline assignment: CDR1 SGHRS and CDR2 YFSETQ. This CDR3 spans 14 amino acids. V gave up 0 bases and J gave up 5 bases, with 9 bases separating them. The CDR3 loop is CASSLGDGDQPQHF. The DNA of the CDR3 is TGCGCCAGCAGCTTGGGGGACGGGGATCAGCCCCAGCATTTT.

This clonotype has ten or more counts. The chain employs TRBV6-6 and TRBJ1-5; D may be TRBD1 (5 bases). V was shortened by 6 bases and J by 0 bases, with 15 bases between the two germline ends. The V gene's germline CDR1 is MNHNY and CDR2 SVGAGI (reference sequence). The CDR3 runs to 16 residues. CDR3 sequence (DNA): TGTGCCAGCAGCCCGGGGGAGTTTTATAGCAATCAGCCCCAGCATTTT. It translates to CASSPGEFYSNQPQHF.